This TCR beta chain was retrieved from a study of T cells after yellow fever vaccination. With 6 bases removed from V and 0 bases from J, the gap between germline ends came to 14 bases. CDR3 length equals 15 residues. Each CDR3 protein gets one entry after TCRdb re-called the 5' RACE reads with MiXCR. Of under 300,000 distinct CDR3 sequences listed, 6.9% were seen once; the top ten hold 0.85%. There are a few counts of this clonotype. Its antigen is currently unknown. Study-wide results and caveats: Faster peaking, at day 5 versus 15, marked a secondary response that was weaker. Repertoires obtained by FACS sorting could include abundant clonotypes that entered as contaminants from the bulk population.

This receptor was taken from a man aged 25-40 years who received the YFV17D yellow fever vaccine. V usage is TRBV12-3 or TRBV12-4 and J usage is TRBJ1-1; D not certain. The sequencing used CD4+ T cells sorted from PBMCs, collected 15 days after the yellow fever booster vaccination. CDR3 sequence reads: CASRPSGSLNTEAFF. The DNA for the CDR3 is TGTGCCAGCAGACCCTCGGGCAGTCTGAACACTGAAGCTTTCTTT.